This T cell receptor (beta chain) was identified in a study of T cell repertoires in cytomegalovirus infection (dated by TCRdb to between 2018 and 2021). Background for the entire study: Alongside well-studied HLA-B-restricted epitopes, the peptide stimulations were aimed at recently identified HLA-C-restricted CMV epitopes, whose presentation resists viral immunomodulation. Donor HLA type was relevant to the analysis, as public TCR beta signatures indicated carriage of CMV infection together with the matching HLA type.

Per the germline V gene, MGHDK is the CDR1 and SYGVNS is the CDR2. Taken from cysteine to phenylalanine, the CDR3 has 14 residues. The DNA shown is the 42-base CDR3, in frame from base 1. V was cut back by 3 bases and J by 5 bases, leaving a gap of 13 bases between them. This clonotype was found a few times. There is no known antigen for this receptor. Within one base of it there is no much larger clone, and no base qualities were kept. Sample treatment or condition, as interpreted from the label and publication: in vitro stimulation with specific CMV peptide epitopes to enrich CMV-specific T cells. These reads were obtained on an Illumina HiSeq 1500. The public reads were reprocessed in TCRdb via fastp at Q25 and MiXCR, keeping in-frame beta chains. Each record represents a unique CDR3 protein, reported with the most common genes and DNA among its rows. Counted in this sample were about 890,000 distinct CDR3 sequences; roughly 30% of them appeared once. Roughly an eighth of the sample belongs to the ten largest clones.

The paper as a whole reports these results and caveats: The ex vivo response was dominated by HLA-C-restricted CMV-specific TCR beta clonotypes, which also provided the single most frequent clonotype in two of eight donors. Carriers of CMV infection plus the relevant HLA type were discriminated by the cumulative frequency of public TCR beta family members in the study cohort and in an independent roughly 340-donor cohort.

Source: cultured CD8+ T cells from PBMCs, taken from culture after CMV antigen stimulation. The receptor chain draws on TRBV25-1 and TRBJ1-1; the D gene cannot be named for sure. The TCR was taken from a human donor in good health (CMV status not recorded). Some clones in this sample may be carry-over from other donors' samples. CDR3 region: CASSDIQSGTEAFF. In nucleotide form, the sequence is TGTGCCAGCAGTGATATCCAATCGGGGACTGAAGCTTTCTTT. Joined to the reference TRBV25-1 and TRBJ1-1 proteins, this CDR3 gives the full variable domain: EADIYQTPRYLVIGTGKKITLECSQTMGHDKMYWYQQDPGMELHLIHYSYGVNSTEKGDLSSESTVSRIRTEHFPLTLESARPSHTSQYLCASSDIQSGTEAFFGQGTRLTVV.